These 17 T cell receptor beta chains were all obtained from the same sample, sequenced in a study of control samples from healthy donors and cancer patients. The assay was immunoSEQ multiplex PCR, and TCRdb's table has in-frame clones only and misses some. The repertoire has about 73,000 clones, roughly 91% of them found once; the top ten carry under 20%. What was sequenced was PBMCs. These receptors originate from a man in his sixties with lung cancer.

J is TRBJ2-1 and V is TRBV24-1; possibly TRBD1 or TRBD2 for D (5 bases each). The CDR3 is 12 residues long. Germline CDR1 and CDR2: KGHDR and SFDVKD. V lost 0 bases and J lost 9, with 5 bases in between. The CDR3 DNA reads TGTGCCACCAGTGATTTGGGGGGTGAGCAGTTCTTC. Its translation is CATSDLGGEQFF.

V is TRBV6-5 and J is TRBJ1-2; 8 bases match TRBD1. The germline V gene has CDR1 MNHEY and CDR2 SVGAGI. The CDR3 consists of 13 residues. J was trimmed by 4 bases and V by 4 bases; bases with no gene match: 2. The CDR3 DNA sequence: TGTGCCAGCAGTTTCACAGGGGGCTATGGCTACACCTTC. It specifies CASSFTGGYGYTF.

The chain has TRBV7-6 and TRBJ1-2; D is ambiguous. CDR3 length equals 14 residues. CDR1 and CDR2 from the germline V gene are SGHVS and FNYEAQ. Trimming removed 4 bases from V and 7 bases from J, with 16 bases in between. The DNA for the CDR3 is TGTGCCAGCAGCTCCGACGGAGGGCCCGGTGGCTACACCTTC. It encodes CASSSDGGPGGYTF.

The rearrangement links TRBV2 to TRBJ2-1; 7 bases match TRBD1. Germline loops: CDR1 SNHLY, CDR2 FYNNEI. The CDR3 length is 13 residues. The V and J ends lost 1 base and 14 bases, in that order; junction bases with no gene match: 8. CDR3 DNA sequence: TGTGCCAGCAGTGAAGACCGAAGGGGGCTGGAGTTCTTC. Encoded protein: CASSEDRRGLEFF.

The chain is built from TRBV6-5 and TRBJ1-1, with TRBD1 as a possible D gene (6 bases). This CDR3 contains 13 residues. V shed 6 bases and J shed 5 bases, with 13 bases lying between them. CDR1 is MNHEY and CDR2 is SVGAGI in the germline V gene. The CDR3 here is CASSLQGWTEAFF. The CDR3 DNA reads as TGTGCCAGCAGCTTACAGGGCTGGACTGAAGCTTTCTTT.

The rearrangement joins TRBV5-1 to TRBJ2-3; D is ambiguous. CDR3 length: 16 residues. Trimming cost V 0 bases and J 0 bases, with 11 bases left between them. CDR1 and CDR2 (germline): SGHRS, YFSETQ. The CDR3 sequence is CASSLDTPTSTDTQYF. The CDR3 DNA reads TGCGCCAGCAGCTTGGACACTCCTACTAGCACAGATACGCAGTATTTT. Full variable domain (rest looked up from reference TRBV5-1 and TRBJ2-3): KAGVTQTPRYLIKTRGQQVTLSCSPISGHRSVSWYQQTPGQGLQFLFEYFSETQRNKGNFPGRFSGRQFSNSRSEMNVSTLELGDSALYLCASSLDTPTSTDTQYFGPGTRLTVL.

In DNA form, the CDR3 reads TGTGCCACCAGTGACCCAGCGGGGGAGGACACAGATACGCAGTATTTT. It specifies CATSDPAGEDTDTQYF. J is TRBJ2-3 and V is TRBV24-1; TRBD2 aligns across 8 bases. With V trimmed by 4 bases and J by 2 bases, 7 bases remained unmatched. Germline CDR1 reads KGHDR; CDR2 reads SFDVKD. The CDR3 is made up of 16 amino acids.

The V call is TRBV18, the J call TRBJ2-7, with a possible D match to TRBD1 (5 bases). Germline values: CDR1 KGHSH, CDR2 LQKENI. The CDR3 contains 13 residues. The V gene lost 2 bases and the J gene lost 5 bases, with 10 bases spanning the gap. CDR3 loop: CASSPGHGDEQYF. CDR3 coding DNA: TGTGCCAGCTCACCAGGACATGGCGACGAGCAGTACTTC.

The chain links TRBV27 to TRBJ1-2; D is ambiguous. The CDR3 runs to 14 residues. Germline CDR1 MNHEY, CDR2 SMNVEV (reference sequence). V lost 4 bases, J lost 7 bases, and 16 bases lay in between. The CDR3, as DNA: TGTGCCAGCAGTTCCGCGGCAGTTACCTGTGGCTACACCTTC. Protein: CASSSAAVTCGYTF.

This clone has just one count. V is TRBV27 and J is TRBJ1-2; 10 nucleotides agree with TRBD1. V trimming: 6 bases; J trimming: 7 bases; junction bases outside the gene matches: 8. Germline V CDR1 and CDR2: MNHEY, SMNVEV (reference sequence). This CDR3 is 14 amino acids long. The CDR3 sequence is CASRPRDRGSGYTF. The CDR3 DNA reads TGTGCCAGCAGGCCAAGGGACAGGGGAAGTGGCTACACCTTC.

The V gene is TRBV5-8, the J gene TRBJ1-2; 9 bases agree with TRBD1. J lost 3 bases, V lost 4 bases, and 7 bases had no gene match. Germline V gene sequence: CDR1 SGHTS, CDR2 YDEGEE. This CDR3 is 15 amino acids long. CDR3 region: CASSPYRGLDYGYTF. The CDR3 nucleotides read TGTGCCAGCAGCCCCTACAGGGGGCTCGACTATGGCTACACCTTC.

The chain couples TRBV3-1 (or the pseudogene TRBV3-2) to TRBJ2-2; maybe TRBD2 (5 bases). The length of the CDR3 is 17 residues. Germline V gives CDR1 LGHDT, CDR2 YNNKEL (reference sequence). V shed 2 bases and J shed 1 base, with 14 bases lying between them. The CDR3 here is CASSQLGGRVNTGELFF. The CDR3 bases are TGTGCCAGCAGCCAACTGGGCGGGCGGGTGAACACCGGGGAGCTGTTTTTT.

J is TRBJ2-3 and V is TRBV12-3 or TRBV12-4, with 7 nucleotides matching TRBD1. Germline trimming cut 6 bases from V and 2 bases from J; bases unmatched to any gene: 2. CDR3 size: 13 residues. The CDR3 region is CASRQGSTDTQYF. The CDR3 nucleotides are TGTGCCAGCAGACAGGGGTCCACAGATACGCAGTATTTT.

The chain recombines TRBV9 with TRBJ1-2; weak D call: TRBD1 (6 bases). Trimming stripped 5 bases from V and 8 bases from J, with 16 bases between. The CDR3 contains 13 residues. Per germline, CDR1 SGDLS and CDR2 YYNGEE. The CDR3 loop reads CASRQTGPWGYTF. The CDR3 coding sequence is TGTGCCAGCAGACAAACAGGGCCGTGGGGCTACACCTTC.

The rearrangement links TRBV5-4 to TRBJ1-6, with D maybe TRBD1 (5 bases). From germline, CDR1 is SGHNT and CDR2 YYREEE (reference sequence). V was shortened by 5 bases and J by 5 bases, with 11 bases between the two germline ends. CDR3 length: 14 residues. The CDR3 here is CASRSGTDNSPLHF. As DNA, the CDR3 is TGTGCCAGCAGGTCCGGGACGGATAATTCACCCCTCCACTTT.

This chain uses TRBV15 with TRBJ1-2, with a weak D call TRBD1 (5 bases). Trimming took 5 bases from V and 8 from J, leaving 24 bases between them. This CDR3 spans 16 amino acids. From germline, CDR1 is LNHNV and CDR2 YYDKDF (reference sequence). The CDR3 bases are TGTGCCACCAGCTGGACTCCGGGACTATTAACGGAAGGCTACACCTTC. This codes for CATSWTPGLLTEGYTF.

The chain combines TRBV5-6 with TRBJ1-5; perhaps TRBD1 as D (6 bases). V was clipped by 1 base and J by 4 bases, with 15 bases between them. This CDR3 has 16 amino acids. Germline V gene lookup returns CDR1 SGHDT and CDR2 YYEEEE. Here the CDR3 DNA reads TGTGCCAGCAGCTTGAACCGGGACATAGGTAATCAGCCCCAGCATTTT. Amino acids: CASSLNRDIGNQPQHF. The variable domain in full, completed from reference TRBV5-6 and TRBJ1-5, reads DAGVTQSPTHLIKTRGQQVTLRCSPKSGHDTVSWYQQALGQGPQFIFQYYEEEERQRGNFPDRFSGHQFPNYSSELNVNALLLGDSALYLCASSLNRDIGNQPQHFGDGTRLSIL.